The next 27 T cell receptor beta chains were all read from a single sample in a study of radiotherapy plus CTLA-4 blockade in lung cancer (dated 2018 in TCRdb). Libraries came from the immunoSEQ multiplex PCR assay. Sourced from immuneACCESS, this table was stored by TCRdb with only in-frame sequences that have V and J called. A share of the clones is absent; for the studies checked, an unresolved V gene accounts for under half, and the remainder has no known explanation. Counted in this sample were 90,000 or so clones; roughly four fifths of them appeared once. Clones ranked in the top ten supply roughly 0.82% of the sample. The material was peripheral blood, obtained from a patient treated with radiotherapy plus ipilimumab. The receptors originated from a human donor with non-small cell lung cancer who had stable disease on radiotherapy plus ipilimumab.

The genes are TRBV5-1 and TRBJ1-4; D is perhaps TRBD1 (6 bases). The V and J ends lost 4 bases and 5 bases respectively, with 15 bases between them. The germline CDR1 and CDR2 sequences are SGHRS and YFSETQ. The CDR3 runs to 15 residues. The chain's CDR3 is CASSPQWGRNEKLFF. The CDR3 region has the DNA TGCGCCAGCAGCCCTCAGTGGGGGCGCAATGAAAAACTGTTTTTT.

The gene calls are TRBV7-6 and TRBJ1-2, with 10 bases lining up with TRBD1. CDR3 length: 16 amino acids. The V segment lost 5 bases and the J segment 7 bases; nucleotides outside the gene matches: 13. The germline V gene has CDR1 SGHVS and CDR2 FNYEAQ. The CDR3 region has the DNA TGTGCCAGCAGCACAGCAGGACAGGGGGATTATATTGGCTACACCTTC. Protein product: CASSTAGQGDYIGYTF.

Regarding this clone: This sample includes further DNA sequences coding for the same CDR3. This chain uses TRBV11-2 with TRBJ1-1; no definite D call. Trimming took 5 bases from V and 5 from J, leaving 9 bases between them. The CDR3 contains 12 residues. Looked up from germline, CDR1 is SGHAT and CDR2 is FQNNGV. CDR3 DNA sequence: TGTGCCAGCAGCCCAGGAGGGACTGAAGCTTTCTTT. It yields the protein CASSPGGTEAFF.

This sequence joins TRBV7-6 and TRBJ2-7, with D unclear. The germline V gene encodes CDR1 SGHVS and CDR2 FNYEAQ. Deletions cut 5 bases from V and 0 bases from J, with 11 bases between. This CDR3 region has 14 residues. The CDR3 coding sequence is TGTGCCAGCAGCCCGTGGACGTCCTCCTACGAGCAGTACTTC. Translating it yields CASSPWTSSYEQYF.

The gene calls are TRBV2 and TRBJ2-2, with 7 bases lining up with TRBD1. The CDR3 contains 16 residues. The germline gives CDR1 SNHLY, CDR2 FYNNEI. V gave up 6 bases and J gave up 6 bases; unmatched junction bases: 13. The CDR3 region has the DNA TGTGCCAGCAGCGGTTACAGGGGAAAGACGCCCGGGGAGCTGTTTTTT. This sequence encodes CASSGYRGKTPGELFF.

The genes are TRBV28 and TRBJ1-5; D perhaps matches TRBD1 (5 bases). CDR3 length: 17 residues. Germline V gene lookup returns CDR1 MDHEN and CDR2 SYDVKM. V lost 3 bases to trimming and J lost 5 bases, with 20 bases between them. This CDR3 reads CASSLVSGARGDQPQHF. CDR3 coding DNA: TGTGCCAGCAGTTTGGTGTCGGGAGCCCGAGGGGATCAGCCCCAGCATTTT.

The chain joins TRBV10-1 to TRBJ2-1, with 10 positions matching TRBD2. Germline CDR1 and CDR2: WNHNN and SYGVQD (reference sequence). The junction had 3 bases not matched to a gene; V was cut back by 3 bases and J by 4 bases. This CDR3 is 15 amino acids long. The DNA for the CDR3 is TGCGCCAGCAGTGATAGCGGGAGGCTTTACAATGAGCAGTTCTTC. It encodes CASSDSGRLYNEQFF.

This rearrangement joins TRBV7-6 to TRBJ1-6; weak D call: TRBD1 (6 bases). V gave up 3 bases and J gave up 2 bases, with 11 bases separating them. The length of the CDR3 is 16 residues. From germline, CDR1 is SGHVS and CDR2 FNYEAQ. The CDR3 here is CASSLYRDTYNSPLHF. The CDR3 DNA follows: TGTGCCAGCAGCTTGTACCGGGACACCTATAATTCACCCCTCCACTTT. The full variable domain, completed using reference TRBV7-6 and TRBJ1-6, is GAGVSQSPRYKVTKRGQDVALRCDPISGHVSLYWYRQALGQGPEFLTYFNYEAQQDKSGLPNDRFSAERPEGSISTLTIQRTEQRDSAMYRCASSLYRDTYNSPLHFGNGTRLTVT.

The rearrangement joins TRBV5-6 to TRBJ2-7; D call uncertain. Germline assignment: CDR1 SGHDT and CDR2 YYEEEE. V was trimmed by 3 bases and J by 2 bases, leaving 6 bases between them. The CDR3 is made up of 12 amino acids. CDR3 sequence: CASSSTPYEQYF. The CDR3 nucleotides read TGTGCCAGCAGCTCTACTCCCTACGAGCAGTACTTC.

CDR3 sequence reads: CASSFEASSSYEQYF. The CDR3 DNA reads as TGTGCCAGCAGCTTTGAGGCATCCAGCTCCTACGAGCAGTACTTC. This chain uses TRBV7-6 with TRBJ2-7; no firm D call. Germline lookup yields CDR1 SGHVS and CDR2 FNYEAQ. The V end was cut by 3 bases, the J end by 0 bases, with 12 bases between. The CDR3 is 15 residues long.

The V call is TRBV18, the J call TRBJ2-1; D possibly corresponds to TRBD2 (6 bases). There are 14 residues in the CDR3. Germline V lookup: CDR1 KGHSH, CDR2 LQKENI. Trimming cost V 3 bases and J 8 bases, with 14 bases left between them. DNA of the CDR3: TGTGCCAGCTCACCTCACCCAGCTAGCGATGAGCAGTTCTTC. Translation gives CASSPHPASDEQFF.

V is TRBV7-3 and J is TRBJ1-6; D gene ambiguous. Per germline, CDR1 SGHTA and CDR2 FQGTGA. V gave up 5 bases and J gave up 9 bases, with 14 bases separating them. The length of the CDR3 is 14 residues. The CDR3 nucleotides read TGTGCCAGCAGCGCCTTAAAGGGTGTTTCACCCCTCCACTTT. Translating gives CASSALKGVSPLHF.

V gene TRBV19 combines with J gene TRBJ2-1; possibly TRBD1 for D (6 bases). Trimming took off 2 bases at V and 0 bases at J, with 17 bases between the two ends. This CDR3 region has 18 residues. The germline V gene has CDR1 LNHDA and CDR2 SQIVND (reference sequence). CDR3 sequence (DNA): TGTGCCAGTAGTATACGGGGCAGGGGAAGGAGCTCCTACAATGAGCAGTTCTTC. This translates into CASSIRGRGRSSYNEQFF.

The chain is built from TRBV19 and TRBJ2-3; the D gene is possibly TRBD1 (5 bases). The CDR3 contains 13 residues. Germline loops: CDR1 LNHDA, CDR2 SQIVND (reference sequence). The germline V and J ends were trimmed by 5 bases and 5 bases, with 11 bases remaining between them. Here the CDR3 DNA reads TGTGCCAGTAGTCCCCGACAGCTAGATACGCAGTATTTT. It specifies CASSPRQLDTQYF.

In DNA, the CDR3 is TGTGCCAGCAGCCCTCGGTCGAACACCGGGGAGCTGTTTTTT. This translates into CASSPRSNTGELFF. This chain links TRBV5-4 with TRBJ2-2, with D uncertain. Looked up from germline, CDR1 is SGHNT and CDR2 is YYREEE (reference sequence). This CDR3 has 14 amino acids. The V and J ends lost 4 bases and 0 bases respectively, with 7 bases between them.

This chain joins TRBV5-5 and TRBJ2-7, with 7 bases aligning to TRBD1. Germline trimming cut 0 bases from V and 1 base from J; bases unmatched to any gene: 4. Looked up from germline, CDR1 is SGHKS and CDR2 is YYEKEE (reference sequence). The CDR3 runs 15 residues. The CDR3 is CASSLEPGGSYEQYF. The CDR3 DNA reads as TGTGCCAGCAGCTTGGAGCCAGGGGGTTCCTACGAGCAGTACTTC.

This chain connects TRBV28 to TRBJ2-2; D is perhaps TRBD1 (5 bases). In germline, CDR1 is MDHEN, CDR2 SYDVKM. This CDR3 is built from 16 residues. The V and J ends lost 2 bases and 4 bases respectively, with 14 bases between them. CDR3 nucleotides: TGTGCCAGCAGTTTAAGGGGCGGCAGTCTCACCGGGGAGCTGTTTTTT. It codes for CASSLRGGSLTGELFF. The full variable domain, its missing parts supplied by reference TRBV28 and TRBJ2-2, is DVKVTQSSRYLVKRTGEKVFLECVQDMDHENMFWYRQDPGLGLRLIYFSYDVKMKEKGDIPEGYSVSREKKERFSLILESASTNQTSMYLCASSLRGGSLTGELFFGEGSRLTVL.

The chain joins TRBV11-3 to TRBJ2-5; D is undetermined. With 5 bases removed from V and 7 bases from J, the gap between germline ends came to 14 bases. The CDR3 consists of 13 residues. Germline loops: CDR1 SGHNT, CDR2 YENEEA. The CDR3 nucleotides are TGTGCCAGCAGCCAAGGGTCAGAAGGGACCCAGTACTTC. This codes for CASSQGSEGTQYF.

V usage is TRBV6-5 and J usage is TRBJ2-7; TRBD2 agrees at 10 bases. The CDR3 is 16 residues long. J was trimmed by 4 bases and V by 4 bases; bases with no gene match: 10. CDR1 is MNHEY, CDR2 SVGAGI, per germline. The CDR3 loop reads CASSSATSGTVYEQYF. DNA of the CDR3: TGTGCCAGCAGTTCCGCAACTAGCGGGACCGTGTACGAGCAGTACTTC.

This clone came up a few times. This chain joins TRBV30 and TRBJ2-3; D is undetermined. The germline CDR1 and CDR2 sequences are GTSNPN and SVGIG (reference sequence). The CDR3 consists of 15 residues. Trimming removed 3 bases at V and 0 bases at J, with 13 bases between. The CDR3 sequence: CAWRVGGTSTDTQYF. The CDR3 nucleotides are TGTGCCTGGAGGGTTGGTGGTACTAGCACAGATACGCAGTATTTT.

The rearrangement uses TRBV10-3 and TRBJ2-5; perhaps D is TRBD1 or TRBD2 (6 bases each). Trimming shortened V by 6 bases and J by 5 bases, and 10 bases separated the two germline ends. Germline values: CDR1 ENHRY, CDR2 SYGVKD. The CDR3 runs to 12 residues. The CDR3 sequence is CAIRGGAETQYF. CDR3 nucleotides: TGTGCCATCAGGGGGGGCGCGGAGACCCAGTACTTC.

The CDR3 DNA reads as TGTGCCAGCAGTTCGTATAGCAATCAGCCCCAGCATTTT. This translates into CASSSYSNQPQHF. The J gene is TRBJ1-5, the V gene TRBV27; the D is unclear. Trimming removed 4 bases at V and 0 bases at J, with 4 bases between. CDR3 size: 13 residues. Germline V gives CDR1 MNHEY, CDR2 SMNVEV (reference sequence).

This rearrangement joins TRBV11-3 to TRBJ1-5; no firm D call. V gave up 5 bases and J gave up 2 bases, with 7 bases separating them. The CDR3 extends over 13 amino acids. Germline values: CDR1 SGHNT, CDR2 YENEEA. The CDR3 bases are TGTGCCAGCAGCCCGCAGGGCAATCAGCCCCAGCATTTT. Encoded protein: CASSPQGNQPQHF. Using reference TRBV11-3 and TRBJ1-5 for the parts outside the CDR3, the full variable domain is EAGVVQSPRYKIIEKKQPVAFWCNPISGHNTLYWYLQNLGQGPELLIRYENEEAVDDSQLPKDRFSAERLKGVDSTLKIQPAELGDSAVYLCASSPQGNQPQHFGDGTRLSIL.

The genes are TRBV7-2 and TRBJ2-1, with unresolved D. CDR3 size: 13 residues. V was trimmed by 4 bases and J by 4 bases, leaving 8 bases between them. From germline, CDR1 is SGHTA and CDR2 FQGNSA. The CDR3 DNA sequence: TGTGCCAGCAGCTCCGAGCTTTACAATGAGCAGTTCTTC. Translating gives CASSSELYNEQFF.

The chain recombines TRBV7-2 with TRBJ2-7; D is ambiguous. V lost 2 bases and J 2 bases, leaving 13 bases between the germline ends. Germline CDR1 reads SGHTA; CDR2 reads FQGNSA. The CDR3 loop spans 15 amino acids. The CDR3 bases are TGTGCCAGCAGCTTAATCGGTCAGACCACCTACGAGCAGTACTTC. Translated: CASSLIGQTTYEQYF.

This clone was counted between two and nine times. The J gene is TRBJ1-6, the V gene TRBV10-3; 9 bases agree with TRBD1. Losses at the gene ends were 5 bases for V and 7 bases for J; bases not matched to a gene: 6. Germline V lookup: CDR1 ENHRY, CDR2 SYGVKD. There are 15 residues in the CDR3. CDR3 in amino acids: CAISSLQGANSPLHF. DNA for the CDR3: TGTGCCATCAGTTCTTTACAGGGGGCAAATTCACCCCTCCACTTT.

There are a few counts of this clone. V usage is TRBV4-2 and J usage is TRBJ2-7; D might be TRBD2 (7 bases). Trimming stripped 1 base from V and 5 bases from J, with 18 bases between. CDR1 and CDR2 (germline): LGHNA, YNFKEQ. This CDR3 contains 16 residues. The CDR3 spells CASSQGIQGGWNEQYF. The CDR3 DNA reads as TGTGCCAGCAGCCAAGGGATACAGGGAGGGTGGAACGAGCAGTACTTC.